A single sample gave rise to the 28 T cell receptor beta chains below, sequenced in a study of lymphopenia after photon versus proton radiotherapy (dated by TCRdb to the late 2010s). The library was produced with the immunoSEQ multiplex PCR assay. In its TCRdb copy, this immuneACCESS table keeps in-frame sequences only and misses some clones. Where compared with another copy, unresolved V genes explain less than half of these, and the others have no known cause. The sample table lists roughly 30,000 clones, about nine tenths of them with a count of one. Together, the top ten hold 6.8% of the sample. The sequencing here drew on peripheral blood, taken from a patient treated with photon-based radiotherapy. The receptors come from a woman aged 45-59 years with pancreatic cancer.

The rearrangement joins TRBV7-9 to TRBJ1-5; tentative D call: TRBD1 (5 bases). The germline gives CDR1 SEHNR, CDR2 FQNEAQ (reference sequence). CDR3 length equals 17 residues. V was shortened by 1 base and J by 0 bases, with 13 bases between the two germline ends. CDR3 nucleotide sequence: TGTGCCAGCAGCTTAGGGACCCAGGGTTATAGCAATCAGCCCCAGCATTTT. Translating it yields CASSLGTQGYSNQPQHF. The full variable domain, completed using reference TRBV7-9 and TRBJ1-5, is DTGVSQNPRHKITKRGQNVTFRCDPISEHNRLYWYRQTLGQGPEFLTYFQNEAQLEKSRLLSDRFSAERPKGSFSTLEIQRTEQGDSAMYLCASSLGTQGYSNQPQHFGDGTRLSIL.

This chain joins TRBV7-2 and TRBJ1-5; no firm D call. Looked up from germline, CDR1 is SGHTA and CDR2 is FQGNSA. The CDR3 consists of 13 residues. With 3 bases removed from V and 5 bases from J, the gap between germline ends came to 8 bases. The CDR3 region has the DNA TGTGCCAGCAGCTTTTGGGTGGATCAGCCCCAGCATTTT. Amino acids: CASSFWVDQPQHF.

V gene TRBV7-8 combines with J gene TRBJ2-3; the match to TRBD2 covers 15 bases. The CDR3 spans 18 residues. V shed 1 base and J 6 bases; nucleotides not matched to a gene: 8. Germline CDR1 is SGHVS and CDR2 is FQNEAQ. CDR3 nucleotides: TGTGCCAGCAGCTTAGAGTACCGGACTAGCGGGAGGGGCGATACGCAGTATTTT. This gives the protein CASSLEYRTSGRGDTQYF.

The chain carries TRBV27 and TRBJ1-6, with D possibly TRBD1 on 6 matching bases. The V gene lost 4 bases and the J gene lost 6 bases, with 10 bases spanning the gap. This CDR3 has 14 amino acids. Looked up from germline, CDR1 is MNHEY and CDR2 is SMNVEV (reference sequence). The CDR3 region is CASSWTEPNSPLHF. Written as DNA, the CDR3 is TGTGCCAGCAGTTGGACAGAGCCTAATTCACCCCTCCACTTT.

The V gene is TRBV19, the J gene TRBJ2-2; TRBD1 matches at 9 bases. With 6 bases clipped from V and 3 bases from J, the junction kept 5 bases outside the gene matches. Germline V gene lookup returns CDR1 LNHDA and CDR2 SQIVND (reference sequence). The CDR3 is 15 amino acids. CDR3 DNA: TGTGCCAGTAGGGGGACAGGGTTGGACACCGGGGAGCTGTTTTTT. It codes for CASRGTGLDTGELFF.

The chain has TRBV28 and TRBJ2-5; D may correspond to TRBD1 or TRBD2 (5 bases each). Trimming removed 5 bases at V and 9 bases at J, with 16 bases between. This CDR3 region has 13 residues. From germline, CDR1 is MDHEN and CDR2 SYDVKM. CDR3 sequence (DNA): TGTGCCAGCAGTCCCCAGGGACCTGGGTCCCAGTACTTC. Protein sequence: CASSPQGPGSQYF.

This clone was picked up one time. This chain joins TRBV2 and TRBJ2-3, with TRBD2 matching 8 bases. J was trimmed by 2 bases and V by 2 bases; bases with no gene match: 3. The CDR3 consists of 15 residues. Germline CDR1 and CDR2: SNHLY and FYNNEI. CDR3: CASSELAGNTDTQYF. CDR3 DNA sequence: TGTGCCAGCAGTGAACTAGCGGGCAACACAGATACGCAGTATTTT.

This chain joins TRBV14 and TRBJ2-3; unclear D gene. The germline gives CDR1 SGHDN, CDR2 FVKESK. V lost 0 bases and J lost 5, with 6 bases in between. This CDR3 is built from 13 residues. The CDR3 protein is CASSQDPQDTQYF. In nucleotides, the CDR3 is TGTGCCAGCAGCCAAGATCCGCAAGATACGCAGTATTTT.

The V gene is TRBV7-2, the J gene TRBJ2-5, with a tentative D call TRBD1 (5 bases). Germline V gene data show CDR1 as SGHTA and CDR2 as FQGNSA. Deletions cut 1 base from V and 1 base from J, with 7 bases between. The CDR3 contains 14 residues. The CDR3 loop reads CASSLGQSQETQYF. CDR3 coding DNA: TGTGCCAGCAGCTTAGGACAGTCCCAAGAGACCCAGTACTTC.

The chain uses TRBV4-1 and TRBJ2-1, with 12 positions matching TRBD2. This CDR3 is built from 18 residues. The germline V gene encodes CDR1 MGHRA and CDR2 YSYEKL. The V gene end was trimmed by 1 base and the J gene end by 8 bases; junction bases not matched to a gene: 12. The CDR3 coding sequence is TGCGCCAGCAGCCAAGGGCGGCGGCTAGCGGGAGGGGAGGATGAGCAGTTCTTC. As protein: CASSQGRRLAGGEDEQFF.

The chain carries TRBV27 and TRBJ2-3; the match to TRBD2 covers 7 bases. Germline V lookup: CDR1 MNHEY, CDR2 SMNVEV (reference sequence). The CDR3 extends over 15 amino acids. The ends lost 1 base at V and 4 bases at J; junction bases unmatched: 5. The CDR3: CASSLLGGQADTQYF. CDR3 in DNA: TGTGCCAGCAGTTTATTGGGAGGGCAGGCAGATACGCAGTATTTT.

The J gene is TRBJ1-1, the V gene TRBV20-1; D uncertain. Germline V gives CDR1 DFQATT, CDR2 SNEGSKA (reference sequence). The CDR3 is 11 amino acids. V was shortened by 6 bases and J by 3 bases, with 8 bases between the two germline ends. The CDR3 spells CSAEEDTEAFF. The DNA of the CDR3 is TGCAGTGCAGAGGAGGACACTGAAGCTTTCTTT.

The chain carries TRBV21-1 and TRBJ1-5; the table's D gene call, TRBD1, was not cross checked with the DNA. TRBV21-1 is given as a pseudogene. There are 17 residues in the CDR3. As DNA, the CDR3 is TGTGCCAGCAGCACAAAAGCAGACAGGGACAGGGATCAGCCCCAGCATTTT. Protein product: CASSTKADRDRDQPQHF.

The V gene is TRBV28, the J gene TRBJ2-7; possibly TRBD1 or TRBD2 for D (6 bases each). Trimming cost V 7 bases and J 2 bases, with 12 bases left between them. This CDR3 is 13 amino acids long. CDR1 and CDR2 from the germline V gene are MDHEN and SYDVKM. Written as DNA, the CDR3 is TGTGCCAGCACCTCGAGGGGGGCCTACGAGCAGTACTTC. It encodes CASTSRGAYEQYF.

Here the CDR3 reads CASSFVGSQETQYF. Here the CDR3 DNA reads TGTGCCAGCAGTTTTGTGGGTTCACAAGAGACCCAGTACTTC. The genes are TRBV28 and TRBJ2-5; D is undetermined. Trimming cost V 3 bases and J 2 bases, with 10 bases left between them. Per germline, CDR1 MDHEN and CDR2 SYDVKM. CDR3 size: 14 residues.

The chain couples TRBV7-2 to TRBJ2-5; no clear D. This CDR3 contains 13 residues. Germline V gives CDR1 SGHTA, CDR2 FQGNSA. Trimming stripped 5 bases from V and 2 bases from J, with 9 bases between. The CDR3 DNA sequence: TGTGCCAGCAGCCCGGCGAGGCAAGAGACCCAGTACTTC. Residues: CASSPARQETQYF.

The chain combines TRBV30 with TRBJ2-1; TRBD2 matches at 7 bases. Germline V gene data show CDR1 as GTSNPN and CDR2 as SVGIG (reference sequence). V trimming: 2 bases; J trimming: 8 bases; junction bases outside the gene matches: 12. The CDR3 extends over 15 amino acids. CDR3 in amino acids: CAWSSGGSLRDEQFF. The CDR3 DNA reads as TGTGCCTGGAGTTCTGGCGGGAGTTTACGAGATGAGCAGTTCTTC. Full variable domain (missing parts from reference TRBV30 and TRBJ2-1): SQTIHQWPATLVQPVGSPLSLECTVEGTSNPNLYWYRQAAGRGLQLLFYSVGIGQISSEVPQNLSASRPQDRQFILSSKKLLLSDSGFYLCAWSSGGSLRDEQFFGPGTRLTVL.

The J gene is TRBJ2-6, the V gene TRBV5-1; D unresolved. The CDR3 has 21 residues. V was cut by 1 base and J by 0 bases, with 23 bases left in between. Germline V gene sequence: CDR1 SGHRS, CDR2 YFSETQ. CDR3 nucleotides: TGCGCCAGCAGCTTGAGACTGAAAGCGAACCATCTCGACTCTGGGGCCAACGTCCTGACTTTC. Translating gives CASSLRLKANHLDSGANVLTF.

CDR3 in DNA: TGCGCCAGCAGCTCGGGACAAGGAGGGTACAATGAGCAGTTCTTC. Encoded protein: CASSSGQGGYNEQFF. The chain recombines TRBV5-1 with TRBJ2-1; D is perhaps TRBD1 or TRBD2 (6 bases each). Trimming took 3 bases from V and 4 from J, leaving 14 bases between them. The CDR3 sequence is 15 residues long. CDR1 and CDR2 (germline): SGHRS, YFSETQ.

Points on this clone: A junction boundary mismatches the germline segment, possibly from a read error. In DNA form, the CDR3 reads TGTGCCAGCAGTTTACAACAGGGAGGGCCCTATAATGAGCAGTTCTTC. Amino acids: CASSLQQGGPYNEQFF. J is TRBJ2-1 and V is TRBV28, with TRBD2 as a possible D gene (7 bases). The germline CDR1 and CDR2 sequences are MDHEN and SYDVKM. The CDR3 contains 16 residues.

This chain connects TRBV27 to TRBJ2-7; D may match TRBD1 or TRBD2 (5 bases each). Germline V gene sequence: CDR1 MNHEY, CDR2 SMNVEV (reference sequence). This CDR3 is 14 amino acids long. V was pared by 3 bases and J by 2 bases, with 11 bases between. The CDR3 sequence is CASSLWGMAYEQYF. As DNA, the CDR3 is TGTGCCAGCAGTTTGTGGGGGATGGCCTACGAGCAGTACTTC.

The V and J genes are TRBV7-2 and TRBJ2-7; D is tentatively TRBD1 or TRBD2 (5 bases each). V gave up 1 base and J gave up 4 bases, with 11 bases separating them. The CDR3 loop spans 14 amino acids. Germline values: CDR1 SGHTA, CDR2 FQGNSA. CDR3 loop: CASSLGGDLYEQYF. CDR3 DNA: TGTGCCAGCAGCTTAGGAGGGGATTTGTACGAGCAGTACTTC.

This sequence joins TRBV6-5 and TRBJ2-7, with D perhaps matching TRBD2 (5 bases). The length of the CDR3 is 13 residues. Germline CDR1 and CDR2: MNHEY and SVGAGI. With 8 bases removed from V and 2 bases from J, the gap between germline ends came to 13 bases. DNA for the CDR3: TGTGCCAGCTCCACCGGGATAACCTACGAGCAGTACTTC. It is translated as CASSTGITYEQYF.

The chain is built from TRBV4-3 and TRBJ1-2; D gene uncertain. Germline CDR1 is LGHNA and CDR2 is YSLEER. V gave up 0 bases and J gave up 5 bases, with 13 bases separating them. The CDR3 is 15 amino acids. The DNA of the CDR3 is TGCGCCAGCAGCCAAGATCCGGACGGATTTTATGGCTACACCTTC. Its translation is CASSQDPDGFYGYTF.

The chain carries TRBV9 and TRBJ1-6; D unclear. V gave up 3 bases and J gave up 5 bases, with 12 bases separating them. The CDR3 loop spans 15 amino acids. CDR1 and CDR2 from the germline V gene are SGDLS and YYNGEE. The CDR3 here is CASSAFETDNSPLHF. CDR3 coding DNA: TGTGCCAGCAGCGCTTTTGAGACGGATAATTCACCCCTCCACTTT.

V usage is TRBV19 and J usage is TRBJ1-5; 10 bases line up with TRBD1. CDR1 and CDR2 from the germline V gene are LNHDA and SQIVND (reference sequence). With 6 bases clipped from V and 0 bases from J, the junction kept 8 bases outside the gene matches. The CDR3 is 17 amino acids. The CDR3 is CASRFDRGQNSNQPQHF. The CDR3 DNA is TGTGCCAGTAGGTTTGACAGGGGGCAGAATAGCAATCAGCCCCAGCATTTT.

The chain carries TRBV19 and TRBJ2-2; 12 positions agree with TRBD2. The germline V gene has CDR1 LNHDA and CDR2 SQIVND (reference sequence). Trimming removed 6 bases from V and 3 bases from J; junction bases left unmatched: 14. The CDR3 extends over 19 amino acids. CDR3 DNA: TGTGCCAGTAGCCCATCCCGACTAGCGGGAGTTGAGGACACCGGGGAGCTGTTTTTT. It specifies CASSPSRLAGVEDTGELFF.

This chain links TRBV5-6 with TRBJ1-5, with D possibly being TRBD1 (6 bases). This CDR3 is 16 amino acids long. V was cut by 1 base and J by 5 bases, with 16 bases left in between. The V gene's germline CDR1 is SGHDT and CDR2 YYEEEE. DNA for the CDR3: TGTGCCAGCAGCTTGTGGCTACGACAGGAGGATCAGCCCCAGCATTTT. Its protein product is CASSLWLRQEDQPQHF.